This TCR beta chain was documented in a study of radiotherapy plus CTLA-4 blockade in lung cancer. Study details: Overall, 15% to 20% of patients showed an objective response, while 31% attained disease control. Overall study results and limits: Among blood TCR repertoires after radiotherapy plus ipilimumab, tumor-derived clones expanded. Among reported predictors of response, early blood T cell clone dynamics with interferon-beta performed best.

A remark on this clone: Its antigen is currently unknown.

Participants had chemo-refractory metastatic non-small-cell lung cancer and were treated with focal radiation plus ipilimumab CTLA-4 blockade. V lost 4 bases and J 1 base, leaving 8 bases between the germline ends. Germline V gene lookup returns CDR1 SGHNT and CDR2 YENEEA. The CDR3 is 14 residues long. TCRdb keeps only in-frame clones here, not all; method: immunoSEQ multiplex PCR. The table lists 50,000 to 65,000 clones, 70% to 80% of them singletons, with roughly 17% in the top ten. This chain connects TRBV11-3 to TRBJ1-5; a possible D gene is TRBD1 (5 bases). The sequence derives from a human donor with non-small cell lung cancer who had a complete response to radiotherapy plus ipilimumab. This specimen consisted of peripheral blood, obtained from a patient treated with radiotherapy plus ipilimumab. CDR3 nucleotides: TGTGCCAGCAGCTCCCGGGGGAGCAATCAGCCCCAGCATTTT. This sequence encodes CASSSRGSNQPQHF.